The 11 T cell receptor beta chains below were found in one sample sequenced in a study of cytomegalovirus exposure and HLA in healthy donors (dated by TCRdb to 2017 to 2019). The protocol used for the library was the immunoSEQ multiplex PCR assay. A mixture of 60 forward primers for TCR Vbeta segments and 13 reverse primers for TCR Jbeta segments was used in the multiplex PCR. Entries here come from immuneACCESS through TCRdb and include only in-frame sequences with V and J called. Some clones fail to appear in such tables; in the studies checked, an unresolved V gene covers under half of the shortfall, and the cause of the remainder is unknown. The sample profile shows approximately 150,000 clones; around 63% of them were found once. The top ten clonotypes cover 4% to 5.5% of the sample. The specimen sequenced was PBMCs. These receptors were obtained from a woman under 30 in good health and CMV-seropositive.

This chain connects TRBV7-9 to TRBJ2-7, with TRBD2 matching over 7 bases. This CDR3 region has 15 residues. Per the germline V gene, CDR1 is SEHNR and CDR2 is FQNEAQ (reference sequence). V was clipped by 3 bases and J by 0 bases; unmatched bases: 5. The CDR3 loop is CASSLRELSSYEQYF. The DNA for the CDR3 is TGTGCCAGCAGCTTGCGGGAGCTGAGCTCCTACGAGCAGTACTTC. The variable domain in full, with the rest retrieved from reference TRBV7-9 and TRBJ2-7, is DTGVSQNPRHKITKRGQNVTFRCDPISEHNRLYWYRQTLGQGPEFLTYFQNEAQLEKSRLLSDRFSAERPKGSFSTLEIQRTEQGDSAMYLCASSLRELSSYEQYFGPGTRLTVT.

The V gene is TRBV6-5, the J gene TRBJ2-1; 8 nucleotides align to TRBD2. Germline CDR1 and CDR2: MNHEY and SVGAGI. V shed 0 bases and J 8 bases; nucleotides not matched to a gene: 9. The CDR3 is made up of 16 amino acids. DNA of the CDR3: TGTGCCAGCAGTTACTCTAGCGGGAATCCGTTCGATGAGCAGTTCTTC. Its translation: CASSYSSGNPFDEQFF.

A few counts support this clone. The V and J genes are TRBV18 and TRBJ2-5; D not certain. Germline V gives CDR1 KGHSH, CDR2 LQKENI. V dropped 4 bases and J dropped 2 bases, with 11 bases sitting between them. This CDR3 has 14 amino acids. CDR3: CASSQSRLQETQYF. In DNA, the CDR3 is TGTGCCAGCTCACAGAGTCGTCTACAAGAGACCCAGTACTTC.

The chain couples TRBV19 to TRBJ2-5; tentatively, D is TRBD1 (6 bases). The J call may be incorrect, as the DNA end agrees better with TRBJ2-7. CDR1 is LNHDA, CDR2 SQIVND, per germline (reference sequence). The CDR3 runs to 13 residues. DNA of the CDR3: TGTGCCAGTAGTCCCGGACAGAACTACGAGCAGTACTTC. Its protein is CASSPGQNYEQYF.

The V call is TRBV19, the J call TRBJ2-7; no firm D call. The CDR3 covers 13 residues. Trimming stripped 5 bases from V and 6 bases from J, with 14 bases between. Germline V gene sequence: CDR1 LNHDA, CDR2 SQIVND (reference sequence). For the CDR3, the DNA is TGTGCCAGTAGTCCCTGTAGTCTCTGCGAGCAGTACTTC. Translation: CASSPCSLCEQYF.

The CDR3: CASSFQTPNTEAFF. For the CDR3, the DNA is TGTGCCAGCAGCTTCCAGACACCGAACACTGAAGCTTTCTTT. This chain joins TRBV11-1 and TRBJ1-1; D is undetermined. Deletions cut 3 bases from V and 1 base from J, with 9 bases between. There are 14 residues in the CDR3. Germline V gives CDR1 SGHAT, CDR2 FQDESV (reference sequence).

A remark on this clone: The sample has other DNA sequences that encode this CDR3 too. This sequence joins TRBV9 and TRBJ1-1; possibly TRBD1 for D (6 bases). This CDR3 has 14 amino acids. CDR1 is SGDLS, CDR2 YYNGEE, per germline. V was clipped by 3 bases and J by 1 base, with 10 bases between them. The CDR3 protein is CASSGQVSNTEAFF. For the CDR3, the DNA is TGTGCCAGCAGCGGACAGGTATCGAACACTGAAGCTTTCTTT.

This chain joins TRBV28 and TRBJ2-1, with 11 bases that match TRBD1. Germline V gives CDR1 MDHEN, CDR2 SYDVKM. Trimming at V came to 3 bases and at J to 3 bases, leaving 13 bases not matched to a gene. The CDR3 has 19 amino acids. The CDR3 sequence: CASSFRPGTGGRLYNEQFF. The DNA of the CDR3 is TGTGCCAGCAGTTTCCGTCCCGGGACAGGGGGTCGGCTCTACAATGAGCAGTTCTTC.

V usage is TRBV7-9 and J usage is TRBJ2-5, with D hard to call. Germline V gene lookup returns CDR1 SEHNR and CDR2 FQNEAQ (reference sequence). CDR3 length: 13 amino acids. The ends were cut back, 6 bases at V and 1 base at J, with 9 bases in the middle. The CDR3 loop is CASSLLSQETQYF. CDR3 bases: TGTGCCAGCAGTTTACTAAGCCAAGAGACCCAGTACTTC.

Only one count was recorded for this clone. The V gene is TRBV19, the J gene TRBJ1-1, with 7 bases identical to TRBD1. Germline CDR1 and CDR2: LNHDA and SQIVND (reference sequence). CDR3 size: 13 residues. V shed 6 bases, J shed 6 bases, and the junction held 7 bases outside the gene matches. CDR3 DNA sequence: TGTGCCAGTAGCCGACTACAGGGGTCTGAAGCTTTCTTT. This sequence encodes CASSRLQGSEAFF.

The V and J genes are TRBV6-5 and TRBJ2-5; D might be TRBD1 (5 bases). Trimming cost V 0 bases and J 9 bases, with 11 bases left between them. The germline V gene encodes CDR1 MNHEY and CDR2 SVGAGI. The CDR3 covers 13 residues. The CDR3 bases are TGTGCCAGCAGTTACTCGGGGCCCAGTCCCCAGTACTTC. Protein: CASSYSGPSPQYF.